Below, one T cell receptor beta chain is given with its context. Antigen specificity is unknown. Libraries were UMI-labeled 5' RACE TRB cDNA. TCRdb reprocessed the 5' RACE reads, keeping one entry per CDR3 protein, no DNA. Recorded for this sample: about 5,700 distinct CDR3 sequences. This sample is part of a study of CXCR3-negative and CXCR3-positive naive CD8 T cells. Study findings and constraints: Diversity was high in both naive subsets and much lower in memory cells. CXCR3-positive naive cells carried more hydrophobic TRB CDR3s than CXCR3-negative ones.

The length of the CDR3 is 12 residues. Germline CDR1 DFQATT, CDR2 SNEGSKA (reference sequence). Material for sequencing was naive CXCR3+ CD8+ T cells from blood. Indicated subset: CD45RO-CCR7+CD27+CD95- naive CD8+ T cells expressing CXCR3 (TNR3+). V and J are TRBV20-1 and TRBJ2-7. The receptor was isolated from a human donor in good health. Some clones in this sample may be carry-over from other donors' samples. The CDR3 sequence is CSARDSSYEQYF.